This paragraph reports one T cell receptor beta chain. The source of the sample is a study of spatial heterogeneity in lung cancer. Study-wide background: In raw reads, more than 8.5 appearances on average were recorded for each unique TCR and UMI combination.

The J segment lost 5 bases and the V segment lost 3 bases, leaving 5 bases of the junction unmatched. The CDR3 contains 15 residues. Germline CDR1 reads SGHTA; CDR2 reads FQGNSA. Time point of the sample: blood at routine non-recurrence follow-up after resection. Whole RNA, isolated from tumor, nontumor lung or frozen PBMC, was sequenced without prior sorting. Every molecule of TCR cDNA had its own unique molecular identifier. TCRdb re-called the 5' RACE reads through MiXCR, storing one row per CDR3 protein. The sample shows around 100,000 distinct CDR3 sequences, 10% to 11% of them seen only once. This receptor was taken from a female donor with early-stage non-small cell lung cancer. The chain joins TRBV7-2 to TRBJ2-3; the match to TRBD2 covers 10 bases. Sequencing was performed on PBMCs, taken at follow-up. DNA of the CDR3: TGTGCCAGCAGCTTCCAGGTAGCGGGAGGAGATACGCAGTATTTT. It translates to CASSFQVAGGDTQYF.